These T cell receptor beta chains were read from a single sample in a study of prognosis after radiotherapy for stage I lung cancer. MiXCR, applied by TCRdb to the multiplex PCR reads, yields one record per CDR3 protein. The table records approximately 28,000 distinct CDR3 sequences, roughly 40% of them present only once. Sequenced here: PBMCs, sampled before or after stereotactic body radiation therapy (not recorded which). The receptors shown here come from a donor aged 50 or older with non-small cell lung cancer. The CDR3 runs from the conserved cysteine through the conserved F or W.

J gene: TRBJ2-7; V gene: TRBV11-2; CDR3 length: 12; CDR3 protein: CASSLLAYEQYF
J gene: TRBJ2-7; V gene: TRBV24-1; CDR3 length: 12; CDR3 protein: CATRVRDYEQYF
J gene: TRBJ1-5; V gene: TRBV28; CDR3 length: 17; CDR3 protein: CASSQKLEGDGNQPQHF
J gene: TRBJ2-2; V gene: TRBV11-3; CDR3 length: 17; CDR3 protein: CASSLDHLGLAAGELFF
J gene: TRBJ1-3; V gene: TRBV14; CDR3 length: 16; CDR3 protein: CASSPFRGPSGNTIYF
J gene: TRBJ1-6; V gene: TRBV5-1; CDR3 length: 14; CDR3 protein: CASSEGGDNSPLHF
J gene: TRBJ1-5; V gene: TRBV12-3/TRBV12-4; CDR3 length: 15; CDR3 protein: CASSLSVGQNQPQHF
J gene: TRBJ2-2; V gene: TRBV30; CDR3 length: 14; CDR3 protein: CAWATSGGTGELFF
J gene: TRBJ2-1; V gene: TRBV7-6; CDR3 length: 15; CDR3 protein: CASSLSGSLGNEQFF
J gene: TRBJ2-2; V gene: TRBV10-2; CDR3 length: 16; CDR3 protein: CASSEDRFFGTGELFF
J gene: TRBJ1-5; V gene: TRBV4-2; CDR3 length: 14; CDR3 protein: CASSQDLGDQPQHF
J gene: TRBJ1-6; V gene: TRBV6-2/TRBV6-3; CDR3 length: 17; CDR3 protein: CASTPLPQGAAGSPLHF
J gene: TRBJ1-2; V gene: TRBV7-9; CDR3 length: 13; CDR3 protein: CASSLNLARGYTF
J gene: TRBJ1-2; V gene: TRBV18; CDR3 length: 12; CDR3 protein: CASSPDSYGYTF
J gene: TRBJ2-2; V gene: TRBV6-2/TRBV6-3; CDR3 length: 16; CDR3 protein: CASSRDSGKVAGELFF
J gene: TRBJ1-2; V gene: TRBV10-3; CDR3 length: 13; CDR3 protein: CAISDELNYGYTF
J gene: TRBJ2-1; V gene: TRBV11-3; CDR3 length: 14; CDR3 protein: CASSPLGQGDEQFF
J gene: TRBJ1-2; V gene: TRBV28; CDR3 length: 17; CDR3 protein: CASSLCTGQGAACGYTF
J gene: TRBJ1-5; V gene: TRBV20-1; CDR3 length: 17; CDR3 protein: CSARARTGAESNQPQHF
J gene: TRBJ1-6; V gene: TRBV28; CDR3 length: 13; CDR3 protein: CASSFPSGPPLHF
J gene: TRBJ2-7; V gene: TRBV6-2/TRBV6-3; CDR3 length: 16; CDR3 protein: CASTPGGGQGAREQYF
J gene: TRBJ2-1; V gene: TRBV7-2; CDR3 length: 15; CDR3 protein: CASRGLADYYNEQFF
J gene: TRBJ2-2; V gene: TRBV5-1; CDR3 length: 11; CDR3 protein: CASRYTGELFF
J gene: TRBJ2-3; V gene: TRBV18; CDR3 length: 16; CDR3 protein: CASSPLSGASTDTQYF
J gene: TRBJ2-7; V gene: TRBV24-1; CDR3 length: 13; CDR3 protein: CATRSSGYYEQYF
J gene: TRBJ2-1; V gene: TRBV6-1; CDR3 length: 14; CDR3 protein: CASVLGEGLYEQFF
J gene: TRBJ2-1; V gene: TRBV11-2; CDR3 length: 16; CDR3 protein: CASSPTSGRTNNEQFF
J gene: TRBJ1-1; V gene: TRBV24-1; CDR3 length: 13; CDR3 protein: CATRLRGHTEAFF
J gene: TRBJ2-7; V gene: TRBV19; CDR3 length: 14; CDR3 protein: CASRKGEGSYEQYF
J gene: TRBJ2-5; V gene: TRBV20-1; CDR3 length: 11; CDR3 protein: CSPFWAETQYF
J gene: TRBJ1-6; V gene: TRBV20-1; CDR3 length: 11; CDR3 protein: CSASGGSPLHF
J gene: TRBJ2-7; V gene: TRBV5-1; CDR3 length: 13; CDR3 protein: CASSSDGLYEQYF
J gene: TRBJ1-6; V gene: TRBV4-1; CDR3 length: 15; CDR3 protein: CASSQGEWPAAPLHF
J gene: TRBJ2-2; V gene: TRBV7-9; CDR3 length: 17; CDR3 protein: CASILTGQIHSTGELFF
J gene: TRBJ2-5; V gene: TRBV20-1; CDR3 length: 15; CDR3 protein: CSASDPGQGGETQYF
J gene: TRBJ2-2; V gene: TRBV5-1; CDR3 length: 11; CDR3 protein: CASQGSGELFF
J gene: TRBJ2-7; V gene: TRBV6-2/TRBV6-3; CDR3 length: 14; CDR3 protein: CASSEYRDSYEQYF
J gene: TRBJ2-7; V gene: TRBV19; CDR3 length: 15; CDR3 protein: CASSVGTTPSYEQYF
J gene: TRBJ1-1; V gene: TRBV19; CDR3 length: 13; CDR3 protein: CASSIEGNTEAFF
J gene: TRBJ2-2; V gene: TRBV5-8; CDR3 length: 14; CDR3 protein: CASSLDPRTVDLFF
J gene: TRBJ2-7; V gene: TRBV3-1; CDR3 length: 13; CDR3 protein: CASSQDQSYEQYF